This T cell receptor beta chain was retrieved from a study of beta chain features in type 1 diabetes. Study details: Sorted cells from all samples, numbering roughly 100 million, were examined. General study results and limits: For Type 1 diabetes patients, all four CD4+ subsets carried TCRB CDR3s that were moderately but significantly shorter.

The germline V gene has CDR1 SGHRS and CDR2 YFSETQ. The CDR3 is made up of 14 amino acids. V trimming: 4 bases; J trimming: 3 bases; junction bases outside the gene matches: 6. Only a few counts were recorded for this clone. Antigen unknown. The entirety of the isolated RNA underwent reverse transcription, so expressed TCRB transcripts were sequenced. Libraries were prepared by immunoSEQ multiplex PCR; TCRdb keeps only in-frame clonotypes and omits some of them. The table shows 300,000 to 450,000 clones, with about 10% occurring only once. The chain combines TRBV5-1 with TRBJ2-7; 8 bases match TRBD1. This TCR was recovered from a man in his thirties or forties with type 1 diabetes. The specimen was central memory CD4+ T cells from blood. CDR3 sequence: CASSTWDRIYEQYF. In nucleotides, the CDR3 is TGCGCCAGCAGCACCTGGGACAGGATCTACGAGCAGTACTTC. Complete variable domain (other parts from reference TRBV5-1 and TRBJ2-7): KAGVTQTPRYLIKTRGQQVTLSCSPISGHRSVSWYQQTPGQGLQFLFEYFSETQRNKGNFPGRFSGRQFSNSRSEMNVSTLELGDSALYLCASSTWDRIYEQYFGPGTRLTVT.